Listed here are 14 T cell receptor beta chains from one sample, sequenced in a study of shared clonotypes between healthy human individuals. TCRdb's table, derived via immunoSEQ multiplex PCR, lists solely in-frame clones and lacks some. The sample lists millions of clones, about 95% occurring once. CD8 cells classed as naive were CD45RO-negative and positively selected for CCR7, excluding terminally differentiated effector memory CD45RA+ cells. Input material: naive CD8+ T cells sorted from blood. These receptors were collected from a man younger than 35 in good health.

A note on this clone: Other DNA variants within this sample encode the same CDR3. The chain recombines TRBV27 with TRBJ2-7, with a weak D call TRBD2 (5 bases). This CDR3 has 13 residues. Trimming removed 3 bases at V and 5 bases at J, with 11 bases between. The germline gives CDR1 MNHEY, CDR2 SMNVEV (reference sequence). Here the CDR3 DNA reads TGTGCCAGCAGTTTGAGCCGAGGGAACGAGCAGTACTTC. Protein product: CASSLSRGNEQYF.

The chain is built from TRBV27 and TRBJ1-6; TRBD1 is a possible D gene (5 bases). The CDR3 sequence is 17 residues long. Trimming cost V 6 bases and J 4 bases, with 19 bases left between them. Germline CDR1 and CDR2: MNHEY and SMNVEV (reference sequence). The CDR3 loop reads CASRPGFLPNYNSPLHF. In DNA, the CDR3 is TGTGCCAGCAGACCAGGGTTTCTACCCAATTATAATTCACCCCTCCACTTT.

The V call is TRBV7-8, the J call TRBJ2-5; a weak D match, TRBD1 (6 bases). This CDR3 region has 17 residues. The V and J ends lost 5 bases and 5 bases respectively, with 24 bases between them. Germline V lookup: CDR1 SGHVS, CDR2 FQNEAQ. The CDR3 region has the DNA TGTGCCAGCAGCGGCGATCCCGGGACACCCGATGAGGAGACCCAGTACTTC. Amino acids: CASSGDPGTPDEETQYF.

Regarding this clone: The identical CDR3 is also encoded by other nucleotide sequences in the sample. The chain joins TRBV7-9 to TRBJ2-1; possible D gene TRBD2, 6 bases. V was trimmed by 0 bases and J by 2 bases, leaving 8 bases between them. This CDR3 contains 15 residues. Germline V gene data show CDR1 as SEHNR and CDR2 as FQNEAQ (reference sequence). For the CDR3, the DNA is TGTGCCAGCAGCTTAGCGCGCGGGACCTACAATGAGCAGTTCTTC. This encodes CASSLARGTYNEQFF.

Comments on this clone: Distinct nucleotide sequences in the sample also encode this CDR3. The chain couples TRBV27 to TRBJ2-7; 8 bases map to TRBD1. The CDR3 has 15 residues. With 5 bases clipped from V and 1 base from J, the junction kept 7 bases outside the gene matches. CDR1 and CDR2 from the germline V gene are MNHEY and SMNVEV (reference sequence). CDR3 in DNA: TGTGCCAGCAGTGCCGGGACAGGTATTTCCTACGAGCAGTACTTC. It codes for CASSAGTGISYEQYF.

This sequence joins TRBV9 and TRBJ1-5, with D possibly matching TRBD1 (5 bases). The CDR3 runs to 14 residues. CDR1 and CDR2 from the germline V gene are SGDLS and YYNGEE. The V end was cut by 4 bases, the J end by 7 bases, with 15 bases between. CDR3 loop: CASSPSPRDQPQHF. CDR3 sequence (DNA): TGTGCCAGCAGCCCCAGCCCTCGGGACCAGCCCCAGCATTTT.

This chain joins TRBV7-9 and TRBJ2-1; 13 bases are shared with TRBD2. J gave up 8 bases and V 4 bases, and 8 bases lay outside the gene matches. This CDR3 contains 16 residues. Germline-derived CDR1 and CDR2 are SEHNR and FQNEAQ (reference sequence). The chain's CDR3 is CASSWTSGSPGDEQFF. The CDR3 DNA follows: TGTGCCAGCAGCTGGACTAGCGGGAGCCCCGGGGATGAGCAGTTCTTC. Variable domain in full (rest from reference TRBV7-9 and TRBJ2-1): DTGVSQNPRHKITKRGQNVTFRCDPISEHNRLYWYRQTLGQGPEFLTYFQNEAQLEKSRLLSDRFSAERPKGSFSTLEIQRTEQGDSAMYLCASSWTSGSPGDEQFFGPGTRLTVL.

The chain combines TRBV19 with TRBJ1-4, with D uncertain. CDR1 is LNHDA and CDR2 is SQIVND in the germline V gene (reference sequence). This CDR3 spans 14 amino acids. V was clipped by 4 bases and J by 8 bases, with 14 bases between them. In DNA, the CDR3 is TGTGCCAGTAGTACAGCCGCGTTTGGGGAAAAACTGTTTTTT. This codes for CASSTAAFGEKLFF.

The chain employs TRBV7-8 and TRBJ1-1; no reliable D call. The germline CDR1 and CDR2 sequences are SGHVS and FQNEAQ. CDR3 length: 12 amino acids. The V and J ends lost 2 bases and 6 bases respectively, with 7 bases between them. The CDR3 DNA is TGTGCCAGCAGCTTAATGACGTCTGAAGCTTTCTTT. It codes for CASSLMTSEAFF.

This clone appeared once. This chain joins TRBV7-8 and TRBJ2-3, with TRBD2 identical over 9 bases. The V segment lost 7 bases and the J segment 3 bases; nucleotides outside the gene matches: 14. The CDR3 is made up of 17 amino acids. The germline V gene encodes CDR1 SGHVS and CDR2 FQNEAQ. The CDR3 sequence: CASTATPGLAGTDTQYF. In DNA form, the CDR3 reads TGTGCCAGCACCGCAACGCCGGGGCTAGCGGGAACAGATACGCAGTATTTT.

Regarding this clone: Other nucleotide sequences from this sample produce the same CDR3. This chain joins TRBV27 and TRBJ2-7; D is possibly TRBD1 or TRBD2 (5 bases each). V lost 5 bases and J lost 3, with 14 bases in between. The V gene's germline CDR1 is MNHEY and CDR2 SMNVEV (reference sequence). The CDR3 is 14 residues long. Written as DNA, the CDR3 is TGTGCCAGCAGTCCGGGGACCCGGGGCTACGAGCAGTACTTC. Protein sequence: CASSPGTRGYEQYF.

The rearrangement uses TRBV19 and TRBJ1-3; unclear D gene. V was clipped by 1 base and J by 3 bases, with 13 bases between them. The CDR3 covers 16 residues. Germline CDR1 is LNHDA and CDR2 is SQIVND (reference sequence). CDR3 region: CASSIGVFEGGNTIYF. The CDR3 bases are TGTGCCAGTAGTATAGGGGTCTTCGAAGGTGGAAACACCATATATTTT.

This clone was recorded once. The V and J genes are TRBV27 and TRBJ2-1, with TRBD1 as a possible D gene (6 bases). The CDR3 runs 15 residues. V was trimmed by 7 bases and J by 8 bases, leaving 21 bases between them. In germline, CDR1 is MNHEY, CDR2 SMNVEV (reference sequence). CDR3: CASTEGQTSGDEQFF. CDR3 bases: TGTGCCAGCACCGAAGGACAGACCTCTGGCGATGAGCAGTTCTTC.

The DNA of the CDR3 is TGTGCCAGCAGCTTAGTCTTCGGGGGAACCACCGGGGAGCTGTTTTTT. The encoded protein is CASSLVFGGTTGELFF. The chain is built from TRBV7-9 and TRBJ2-2, with D perhaps matching TRBD2 (6 bases). With 1 base removed from V and 4 bases from J, the gap between germline ends came to 13 bases. This CDR3 is built from 16 residues. The V gene's germline CDR1 is SEHNR and CDR2 FQNEAQ (reference sequence).